This TCR beta chain appears in the sequencing data of a study of response to subunit inactivated influenza vaccine (dated by TCRdb to 2017 to 2018). As for the study more broadly: Deep quantitative T cell receptor repertoire profiling was used in the study to track responses to a trivalent subunit inactivated influenza vaccine.

The CDR3, cysteine through phenylalanine, is 16 amino acids long. Here the CDR3 DNA is all that survives: 48 bases in frame from base 1. The germline V gene encodes CDR1 SGHRS and CDR2 YFSETQ. Trimming removed 6 bases from V and 5 bases from J; the gene matches leave 11 bases unexplained. Libraries came from RT-PCR. TCRdb names Illumina HiSeq 2500 as the instrument used. The public reads were reanalyzed by TCRdb: fastp trimming at Q25, MiXCR alignment, in-frame beta chains only. For every CDR3 protein sequence, its rows merge into one entry that carries the most common genes and DNA. Within this sample are 200,000 to 250,000 distinct CDR3 sequences, with 9% to 15% of them counted one time only. The leading ten clones occupy 7.5% to 10% of the sample. This clonotype appeared a few times. Its target antigen remains unknown. No base qualities exist here, and no much larger clone lies one base off it. General findings and caveats noted by the study authors: It was suggested by the authors that each seasonal influenza vaccination may recruit only a limited number of new T cells.

This chain joins TRBV5-1 to TRBJ2-1; 10 nucleotides in the junction match TRBD1. The TCR sequence derives from a man aged 50-59 years who received an inactivated influenza vaccine. Donor details come from another sample of the same person, matched by shared clones. This material consisted of non-naive T cells sorted from PBMCs, taken approximately 15 days before vaccination. The intended sense of this specimen's cell subset or site label: memory T cell fraction. The DNA reads TGCGCCAGCAAAAATACCGGGACAGGGGTTAACAATGAGCAGTTCTTC. Its coded protein is CASKNTGTGVNNEQFF.